A selection of T cell receptor beta chains follows, all from one sample in a study of read filtering for tumor transcriptome and immune sequencing. TCRdb recomputed calls from the reads with MiXCR, one row per CDR3 protein. Among fewer than 30,000 distinct CDR3 sequences listed, 20% to 25% were seen once. The specimen sequenced was a population of CD138-negative cells sorted from bone marrow. The receptors stem from a donor aged 40 or over with multiple myeloma. Both conserved end residues are part of each CDR3. The D gene is left open where the match is weak. Where a row states a size, it is once, few, many or the class of an expanded clone; other rows omit it.

D	V	size	J	CDR3	DNA
TRBD2	TRBV7-9	many	TRBJ2-7	CASSPRDRGRYEQYF	TGTGCCAGCAGCCCCAGGGACCGCGGGAGGTACGAGCAGTACTTC
TRBD2	TRBV29-1	NA	TRBJ2-1	CGVESLAGGHNEQFF	TGCGGCGTTGAAAGCCTGGCGGGAGGCCACAATGAGCAGTTCTTC
NA	TRBV29-1	many	TRBJ2-5	CSVIQAQETQYF	TGCAGCGTGATACAGGCCCAAGAGACCCAGTACTTC
NA	TRBV2	few	TRBJ2-3	CASSDIPQTSGYF	TGTGCCAGCAGTGATATCCCCCAGACCAGCGGGTATTTT
TRBD1	TRBV7-9	many	TRBJ2-5	CASSLAHGTVKETQYF	TGTGCCAGCAGCTTAGCCCACGGGACAGTGAAAGAGACCCAGTACTTC
TRBD1	TRBV2	medium-sized	TRBJ1-1	CASSEAETGGDTEAFF	TGTGCCAGCAGTGAAGCCGAGACAGGGGGGGACACTGAAGCTTTCTTT
NA	TRBV11-3	many	TRBJ2-3	CASSLGSGIRGDTQYF	TGTGCCAGCAGCTTAGGTAGCGGAATAAGGGGGGATACGCAGTATTTT
NA	TRBV11-2	many	TRBJ2-7	CASSLVGGPYEQYF	TGTGCCAGCAGCTTAGTCGGGGGACCCTACGAGCAGTACTTC
TRBD2	TRBV29-1	many	TRBJ2-3	CSVDGSVGRGGDTQYF	TGCAGCGTTGACGGTTCTGTCGGGAGGGGAGGAGATACGCAGTATTTT
NA	TRBV5-8	many	TRBJ2-2	CASGRENTGELFF	TGTGCCAGCGGACGGGAGAACACCGGGGAGCTGTTTTTT
NA	TRBV5-1	many	TRBJ1-4	CASSFKAGEKLFF	TGCGCCAGCAGCTTTAAAGCGGGTGAAAAACTGTTTTTT
NA	TRBV30	many	TRBJ2-7	CACLALSYEQYF	TGTGCCTGCCTAGCCCTCTCCTACGAGCAGTACTTC
TRBD1	TRBV5-1	many	TRBJ2-7	CASSSLTGTGEQYF	TGCGCCAGCAGCTCGCTGACAGGGACGGGCGAGCAGTACTTC
NA	TRBV30	many	TRBJ1-4	CAWGVGGKLFF	TGTGCCTGGGGAGTTGGCGGAAAACTGTTTTTT
NA	TRBV29-1	many	TRBJ1-1	CSVKTGNTEAFF	TGCAGCGTTAAGACAGGGAACACTGAAGCTTTCTTT
NA	TRBV28	many	TRBJ1-1	CASSLRGYRFF	TGTGCCAGCAGTTTACGAGGGTATCGCTTCTTT
TRBD1	TRBV12-3/TRBV12-4	many	TRBJ2-5	CASSPPTGFETQYF	TGTGCCAGCAGTCCGCCGACAGGGTTCGAGACCCAGTACTTC
NA	TRBV29-1	NA	TRBJ2-5	CSVVFRVPETQYF	TGCAGCGTTGTGTTCAGGGTGCCGGAGACCCAGTACTTC
TRBD2	TRBV30	many	TRBJ2-1	CAWSGRTSGLPSYNEQFF	TGTGCCTGGAGTGGCCGGACTAGCGGGCTTCCCTCCTACAATGAGCAGTTCTTC
TRBD1	TRBV12-3/TRBV12-4	many	TRBJ2-7	CASSPRQGAREQYF	TGTGCCAGCAGTCCCAGACAGGGGGCTCGGGAGCAGTACTTC
TRBD2	TRBV28	medium-sized	TRBJ2-1	CASSLLAGGSYNEQFF	TGTGCCAGCAGTTTATTAGCGGGAGGTTCCTACAATGAGCAGTTCTTC
TRBD2	TRBV27	large	TRBJ2-7	CASSGGSPGYEQYF	TGTGCCAGCAGTGGCGGGAGTCCAGGCTACGAGCAGTACTTC
NA	TRBV2	few	TRBJ2-4	CASTADLAPQYF	TGTGCCAGCACCGCCGACTTAGCTCCTCAGTACTTC
TRBD2	TRBV10-3	many	TRBJ2-7	CAISEGTSGAYEQYF	TGTGCCATCAGTGAGGGGACTAGCGGGGCCTACGAGCAGTACTTC
TRBD2	TRBV7-9	once	TRBJ2-1	CASIPRTSPNEQSF	TGTGCCAGCATCCCCCGGACTAGTCCCAATGAGCAGTCCTTC
NA	TRBV20-1	few	TRBJ2-1	CSTPDQWGCEQFF	TGCAGTACCCCGGACCAGTGGGGGTGTGAGCAGTTCTTC
NA	TRBV11-2	many	TRBJ2-1	CASSLVVANNEQFF	TGTGCCAGCAGCTTAGTTGTCGCCAACAATGAGCAGTTCTTC
NA	TRBV7-6	many	TRBJ2-3	CASSLADGPTDTQYF	TGTGCCAGCAGCTTAGCGGACGGGCCGACAGATACGCAGTATTTT
TRBD2	TRBV20-1	many	TRBJ2-7	CSARPPGREGLEQYF	TGCAGTGCTAGACCTCCTGGACGGGAGGGGTTGGAGCAGTACTTC
TRBD1	TRBV10-2	many	TRBJ2-7	CASRQGYSYEQYF	TGCGCCAGTCGACAGGGCTACTCCTACGAGCAGTACTTC
TRBD2	TRBV24-1	many	TRBJ2-1	CATSDPIAGSGSEQFF	TGTGCCACCAGTGATCCTATAGCGGGAAGCGGAAGTGAGCAGTTCTTC
TRBD2	TRBV5-6	NA	TRBJ2-1	CASSMELADLLERSF	TGTGCCAGCAGCATGGAACTAGCGGACCTTTTGGAGCGGTCCTTC
NA	TRBV2	NA	TRBJ2-1	CASSVGVAYNEQSF	TGTGCTAGCAGTGTTGGGGTCGCCTACAATGAGCAGTCCTTC
NA	TRBV5-1	many	TRBJ1-3	CASSLEGFGNTIYF	TGCGCCAGCAGCTTGGAGGGTTTTGGAAACACCATATATTTT
TRBD1	TRBV5-1	NA	TRBJ2-3	CASSGQGRTDTQYF	TGCGCCAGCAGCGGACAGGGGCGAACAGATACGCAGTATTTT
TRBD2	TRBV19	many	TRBJ2-1	CASSESGSNEQFF	TGTGCCAGTAGTGAAAGCGGGAGTAATGAGCAGTTCTTC
NA	TRBV5-1	many	TRBJ2-3	CASSPPADTQYF	TGCGCCAGCAGCCCCCCAGCGGATACGCAGTATTTT
TRBD2	TRBV12-3/TRBV12-4	many	TRBJ2-3	CASSSGNGGTSGFTDTQYF	TGTGCCAGCAGCTCCGGGAACGGAGGGACTAGCGGGTTCACAGATACGCAGTATTTT
TRBD2	TRBV6-5	many	TRBJ2-3	CASRELASGDTQYF	TGTGCCAGCAGAGAACTAGCGAGTGGAGATACGCAGTATTTT
NA	TRBV6-5	many	TRBJ2-5	CASSRRDSGVQETQYF	TGTGCCAGCAGCCGCCGGGATAGCGGCGTCCAAGAGACCCAGTACTTC
NA	TRBV7-9	many	TRBJ2-3	CASSFGVGAGTDTQYF	TGTGCCAGCAGCTTTGGTGTAGGAGCGGGCACAGATACGCAGTATTTT
NA	TRBV19	NA	TRBJ2-1	CASSIPGGVLNNEQFF	TGTGCCAGTAGTATCCCCGGGGGAGTCTTGAACAATGAGCAGTTCTTC
TRBD1	TRBV7-3	many	TRBJ2-1	CASSANRGGTGHYSSYNEQFF	TGTGCCAGCAGCGCAAACAGAGGTGGGACAGGGCATTATAGCTCCTACAATGAGCAGTTCTTC
NA	TRBV7-2	few	TRBJ2-4	CASSPAGRLNIQYF	TGTGCCAGCAGCCCCGCTGGGCGATTGAACATTCAGTACTTC
NA	TRBV5-1	many	TRBJ2-7	CASSLDDAGPSYEQYF	TGCGCCAGCAGCTTGGACGACGCGGGACCATCCTACGAGCAGTACTTC
NA	TRBV29-1	many	TRBJ2-4	CSVEDGGKNIQYF	TGCAGCGTTGAAGATGGGGGCAAAAACATTCAGTACTTC
NA	TRBV6-5	once	TRBJ2-3	CASSYRASRDTQYF	TGTGCCAGCAGTTACAGGGCTAGCAGAGATACGCAGTACTTT
TRBD2	TRBV6-6	many	TRBJ2-2	CASSYPGLAGHAGELFF	TGTGCCAGCAGTTACCCCGGGTTAGCGGGACACGCCGGGGAGCTGTTTTTT
NA	TRBV30	many	TRBJ1-3	CAWNPTGEGNTIYF	TGTGCCTGGAACCCCACAGGCGAAGGAAACACCATATATTTT
TRBD1	TRBV19	many	TRBJ2-6	CASTGTDGANVLTF	TGTGCCAGTACTGGGACAGATGGGGCCAACGTCCTGACTTTC
NA	TRBV5-6	many	TRBJ2-5	CASSLRRLHKETQYF	TGTGCCAGCAGCTTGCGGCGTCTGCACAAAGAGACCCAGTACTTC
NA	TRBV7-8	many	TRBJ2-4	CASSLEWWVGAKNIQYF	TGTGCCAGCAGCTTAGAGTGGTGGGTAGGAGCCAAAAACATTCAGTACTTC
TRBD2	TRBV7-9	large	TRBJ2-1	CASSLRPGGAEGNEQFF	TGTGCCAGCAGCTTAAGGCCGGGGGGGGCCGAGGGCAATGAGCAGTTCTTC
NA	TRBV7-6	medium-sized	TRBJ2-1	CASSSDTINEQFF	TGTGCTAGCAGCTCCGACACCATCAATGAGCAGTTCTTC
NA	TRBV29-1	NA	TRBJ1-1	CSVLVAEASF	TGCAGCGTTTTAGTGGCAGAGGCTTCCTTT
TRBD2	TRBV5-1	many	TRBJ2-5	CASSPGVREEETQYF	TGCGCCAGCAGCCCCGGGGTGCGGGAGGAAGAGACCCAGTACTTC
TRBD2	TRBV28	medium-sized	TRBJ2-1	CATEGTSGRVGNEQFF	TGTGCCACCGAAGGGACTAGCGGGAGGGTGGGAAATGAGCAGTTCTTC